This TCR beta chain comes out of a study of blood T cell repertoires in COVID-19. Study details: Material from acute and convalescent COVID-19 was sourced from the United States, Italy and Spain.

Study processing details: Estimated nucleated cell counts came from reference gene primer amplification. Assay: immunoSEQ multiplex PCR; the TCRdb copy retains only in-frame clones and omits some. Clone size and the V and J calls come from that table; the DNA yielded D and trimming. The sample carries 300,000 to 450,000 clones, roughly 87% recorded once. Looked up from germline, CDR1 is SGDLS and CDR2 is YYNGEE. Trimming took 3 bases from V and 4 from J, leaving 15 bases between them. The CDR3 contains 15 residues. Recovered Cohort 3 donors showed two negative PCRs, clearance, or symptom resolution. Sequencing was done on a sample of PBMCs or T cells enriched from blood (not recorded which). The receptor's source is a woman younger than 45 who had recovered from COVID-19. The genes are TRBV9 and TRBJ2-3, with a tentative D call TRBD1 (6 bases). CDR3 sequence reads: CASSARGSKSDTQYF. As DNA, the CDR3 is TGTGCCAGCAGCGCGAGGGGGAGCAAATCAGATACGCAGTATTTT.